The present entry profiles one T cell receptor beta chain with its context. Clones were sequenced by immunoSEQ multiplex PCR, and TCRdb holds only the in-frame ones, with some missing. The sample contains about 99,000 clones, roughly nine tenths of which appear only once. These data come from a study of blood T cell repertoires in COVID-19. The CDR3 has 14 amino acids. Per germline, CDR1 KGHSH and CDR2 LQKENI. Trimming removed 6 bases at V and 3 bases at J, with 15 bases between. This clonotype was sampled from a human donor in a cohort sampled during active COVID-19. This rearrangement joins TRBV18 to TRBJ2-7, with a tentative D call TRBD1 (5 bases). Sequenced sample: peripheral blood. The CDR3 here is CASSHEKGNYEQYF. In nucleotides, the CDR3 is TGTGCCAGCTCGCACGAGAAGGGGAACTACGAGCAGTACTTC.